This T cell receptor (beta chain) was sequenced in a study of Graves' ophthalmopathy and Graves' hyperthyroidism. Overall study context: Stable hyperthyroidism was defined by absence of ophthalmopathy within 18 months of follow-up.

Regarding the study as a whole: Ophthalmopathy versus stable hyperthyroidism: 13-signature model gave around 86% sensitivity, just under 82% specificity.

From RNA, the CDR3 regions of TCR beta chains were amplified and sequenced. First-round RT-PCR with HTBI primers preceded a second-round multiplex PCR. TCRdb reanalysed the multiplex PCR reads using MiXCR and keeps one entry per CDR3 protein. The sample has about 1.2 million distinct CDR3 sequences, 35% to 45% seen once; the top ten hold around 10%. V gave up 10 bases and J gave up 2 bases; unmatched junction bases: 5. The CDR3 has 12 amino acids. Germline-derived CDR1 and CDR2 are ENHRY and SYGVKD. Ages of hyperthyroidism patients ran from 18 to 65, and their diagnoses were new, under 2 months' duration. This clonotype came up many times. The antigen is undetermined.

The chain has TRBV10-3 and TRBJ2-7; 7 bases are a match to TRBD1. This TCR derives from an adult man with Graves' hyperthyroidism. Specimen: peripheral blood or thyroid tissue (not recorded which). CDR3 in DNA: TGTGCCACCCGGGACAGCACCTACGAGCAGTACTTC. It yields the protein CATRDSTYEQYF.